This TCR beta chain was identified in a study of regulatory T cells in long-lasting Graves disease. Background on the study: For a period under 3 months, newly diagnosed Graves' patients had taken antithyroid drugs.

This clonotype turned up a few times. Relying on iRepertoire HTBI primers and Arm-PCR of CDR3 regions, the team built TCR beta libraries. Via MiXCR, TCRdb re-called the multiplex PCR reads, giving one row per CDR3 protein. The profile shows 550,000 to 600,000 distinct CDR3 sequences, 16% of them singletons. Time point in this sample: newly diagnosed GD, antithyroid drugs for less than 3 months. Generation of the TCR library employed RNA extracted from PBMCs. The sample also formed part of further work on T cells in Graves' hyperthyroidism and ophthalmopathy.

This TCR was recovered from a man aged 18 to 30 with Graves disease. The sample consisted of peripheral blood mononuclear cells (PBMCs), taken at new diagnosis, from a patient treated with antithyroid drugs.

For the CDR3, the DNA is TGTGCCAGCAGCCTGGGACAGGCCGAACGGGAAAAACTGTTTTTT. Encoded protein: CASSLGQAEREKLFF. This chain uses TRBV6-1 with TRBJ1-4, with 8 bases aligning to TRBD1. The CDR3 has 15 amino acids. V lost 6 bases, J lost 8 bases, and 11 bases stayed unmatched. Germline assignment: CDR1 MNHNS and CDR2 SASEGT.